This TCR beta chain derives from a study of OX40 agonist ivuxolimab in advanced cancers. Overall study context: Dose-escalation patients had hepatocellular carcinoma, melanoma, renal cell or head and neck cancer. A mean age of approximately 58 years, range about 20 to 79, was recorded, and roughly 83% were male. Findings and caveats of the study: The CD4+ and CD8+ T cells in the blood had expanded clonally by week 6 at 0.1 to 3.0 mg/kg. Among the nonresponders, some also had low normalized T-cell clonal expansion.

Concerning this clone itself: Its antigen is still unknown.

This CDR3 comprises 15 residues. Looked up from germline, CDR1 is MDHEN and CDR2 is SYDVKM. Trimming pared 10 bases from V and 3 bases from J, leaving 18 bases between. Clones were read by immunoSEQ multiplex PCR, and TCRdb kept only the in-frame ones, dropping some. The sample records tens of thousands of clones, around 80% being singletons. The sample in question was CD4+ or CD8+ T cells sorted from blood, obtained in a trial of the OX40 agonist ivuxolimab. This clonotype originated in an adult with an advanced solid tumor such as melanoma, head and neck, liver or kidney cancer. The chain couples TRBV28 to TRBJ2-2, with a possible D match to TRBD1 (5 bases). This CDR3 reads CATNPNRGYTGELFF. CDR3 in DNA: TGTGCCACCAACCCCAATAGGGGATACACCGGGGAGCTGTTTTTT.